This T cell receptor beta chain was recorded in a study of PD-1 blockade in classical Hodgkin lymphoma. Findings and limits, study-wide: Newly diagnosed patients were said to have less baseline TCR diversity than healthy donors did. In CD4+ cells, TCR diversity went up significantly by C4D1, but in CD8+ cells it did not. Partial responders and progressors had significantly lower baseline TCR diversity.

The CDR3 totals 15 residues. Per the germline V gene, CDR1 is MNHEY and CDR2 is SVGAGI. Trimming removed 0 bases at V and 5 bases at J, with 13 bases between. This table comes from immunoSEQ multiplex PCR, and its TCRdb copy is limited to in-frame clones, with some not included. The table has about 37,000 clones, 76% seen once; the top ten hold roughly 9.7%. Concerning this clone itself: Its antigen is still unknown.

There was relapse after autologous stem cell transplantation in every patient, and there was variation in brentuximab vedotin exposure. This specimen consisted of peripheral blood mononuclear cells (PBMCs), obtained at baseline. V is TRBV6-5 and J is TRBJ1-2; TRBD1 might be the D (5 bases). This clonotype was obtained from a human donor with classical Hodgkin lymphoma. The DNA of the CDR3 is TGTGCCAGCAGTTACTCGAGCGGTCAGGGTTATGGCTACACCTTC. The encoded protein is CASSYSSGQGYGYTF.